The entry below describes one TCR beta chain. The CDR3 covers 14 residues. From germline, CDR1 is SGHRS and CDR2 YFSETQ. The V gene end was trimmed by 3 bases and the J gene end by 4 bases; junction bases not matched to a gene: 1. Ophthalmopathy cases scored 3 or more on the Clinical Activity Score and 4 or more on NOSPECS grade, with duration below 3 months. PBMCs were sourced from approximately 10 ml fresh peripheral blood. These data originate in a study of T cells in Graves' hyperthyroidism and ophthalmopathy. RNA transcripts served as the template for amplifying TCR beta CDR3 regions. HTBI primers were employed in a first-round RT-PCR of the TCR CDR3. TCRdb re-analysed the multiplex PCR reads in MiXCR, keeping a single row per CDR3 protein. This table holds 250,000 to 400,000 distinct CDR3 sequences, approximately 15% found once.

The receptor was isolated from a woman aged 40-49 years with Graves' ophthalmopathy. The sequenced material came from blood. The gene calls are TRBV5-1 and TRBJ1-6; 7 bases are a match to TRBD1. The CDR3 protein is CASSSGQYNSPLHF. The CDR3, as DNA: TGCGCCAGCAGCTCGGGACAGTATAATTCACCCCTCCACTTT.